In this sample, the clone carrying this T cell receptor (beta chain) turned up a few times. This sample was included in a study of T cells in Graves' hyperthyroidism and ophthalmopathy. The CDR3 totals 14 residues. Germline loops: CDR1 SGHTA, CDR2 FQGTGA. Trimming left V 7 bases short and J 2 bases short, with 13 bases between. Authors of the study amplified TCR beta CDR3 regions from RNA transcripts. TCR CDR3 underwent first-round RT-PCR with the HTBI primer set. TCRdb re-analysed the multiplex PCR reads in MiXCR, keeping a single row per CDR3 protein. Among approximately 600,000 distinct CDR3 sequences listed, 20% to 25% were seen once.

Sequencing used blood. The receptor comes from a man aged 25 to 40 with Graves' ophthalmopathy. V usage is TRBV7-3 and J usage is TRBJ2-3; possible D gene TRBD2, 6 bases. The CDR3 is CASTLGGNTDTQYF. CDR3 nucleotide sequence: TGTGCCAGCACCCTTGGGGGGAACACAGATACGCAGTATTTT.